Listed below are T cell receptor beta chains from one sample, sequenced in a study of beta chain features in type 1 diabetes. Here immunoSEQ multiplex PCR was the method, and the copy in TCRdb shows in-frame clones only, minus some. The sample consists of around 200,000 clones, around 13% of them appearing once. Sequencing input: central memory CD4+ T cells from blood. The receptors were gathered from a woman under 30 in good health. Both conserved end residues are part of each CDR3. A D gene is named only where the DNA matches it firmly. Clone size is stated in some rows and not others, as once, few, many or a class when expanded.

size,J,V,D,CDR3,DNA
-,TRBJ1-5,TRBV29-1,-,CSVTSGNSNQPQHF,TGCAGCGTTACGTCAGGGAATAGCAATCAGCCCCAGCATTTT
few,TRBJ2-5,TRBV7-7,-,CASSLGQTIRIETQYF,TGTGCTAGCAGTTTAGGACAGACCATCCGTATTGAGACCCAGTACTTC
few,TRBJ2-7,TRBV5-1,-,CASSEGRYEQYF,TGCGCCAGCAGCGAGGGTCGCTACGAGCAGTACTTC
few,TRBJ2-7,TRBV6-5,-,CASQLGPSEQYF,TGTGCCAGCCAGTTGGGGCCCAGCGAGCAGTACTTC
few,TRBJ1-2,TRBV29-1,TRBD1,CSAVRGRGRDGYTF,TGCAGCGCTGTGAGGGGCAGGGGGCGGGATGGCTACACCTTC
few,TRBJ2-1,TRBV30,-,CAWSGAMSQFF,TGTGCCTGGAGTGGGGCAATGAGTCAGTTCTTC
-,TRBJ1-1,TRBV7-9,TRBD1,CASSPRTGGGTEAFF,TGTGCCAGCAGCCCCCGGACAGGGGGGGGCACTGAAGCTTTCTTT
-,TRBJ1-5,TRBV2,-,CASQQDFNQPQHF,TGTGCCAGCCAGCAAGACTTCAATCAGCCCCAGCATTTT
-,TRBJ2-2,TRBV30,TRBD1,CATGQGGVELFF,TGTGCCACCGGACAGGGGGGTGTGGAGCTGTTTTTT
few,TRBJ2-5,TRBV5-1,-,CASSFSGQETQYF,TGCGCCAGCAGCTTCAGCGGGCAAGAGACCCAGTACTTC
few,TRBJ2-7,TRBV28,TRBD1,CASRNLEGASTYF,TGTGCCAGCAGGAACCTCGAGGGGGCGAGTACGTACTTC
-,TRBJ2-6,TRBV4-3,-,CASSPEGAGANVLTF,TGCGCCAGCAGCCCCGAGGGGGCTGGGGCCAACGTCCTGACTTTC
few,TRBJ2-3,TRBV15,TRBD2,CATSSRAGGPGDTQYF,TGTGCCACCAGCTCGCGAGCGGGAGGGCCGGGAGATACGCAGTATTTT
-,TRBJ2-7,TRBV5-1,TRBD2,CASSLVAGGTYEQYF,TGCGCCAGCAGCTTGGTAGCGGGAGGGACCTACGAGCAGTACTTC
few,TRBJ2-3,TRBV28,TRBD2,CASSSTAASGSTDTQYF,TGTGCCAGCAGTTCCACGGCCGCTAGCGGGAGTACCGATACGCAGTATTTT
-,TRBJ1-1,TRBV7-8,-,CASSLGWEEAFF,TGTGCCAGCAGCTTAGGATGGGAGGAAGCTTTCTTT
-,TRBJ2-7,TRBV7-2,TRBD2,CASSLRGDYEQYF,TGTGCCAGCAGCCTCCGGGGGGATTACGAGCAGTACTTC
-,TRBJ2-3,TRBV25-1,-,CASSWRADYTDTQYF,TGTGCCAGCAGTTGGAGGGCGGATTACACAGATACGCAGTATTTT
few,TRBJ1-5,TRBV28,-,CASTHKNTQPQHF,TGTGCCAGCACCCACAAGAACACTCAGCCCCAGCATTTT
-,TRBJ1-5,TRBV2,TRBD1,CASSLSWGTGLNQPQHF,TGTGCCAGCAGTCTCTCTTGGGGGACAGGGCTGAATCAGCCCCAGCATTTT
few,TRBJ2-1,TRBV7-8,TRBD2,CASSLVGLAQKLGNEQFF,TGTGCCAGCAGCTTAGTCGGACTAGCGCAAAAACTGGGGAATGAGCAGTTCTTC
few,TRBJ2-3,TRBV10-1,-,CASSDYGDTQYF,TGCGCCAGCAGTGATTACGGAGATACGCAGTATTTT
few,TRBJ2-5,TRBV18,TRBD2,CASSPRTSGEDTQYF,TGTGCCAGCTCACCCCGGACTAGCGGGGAGGATACCCAGTACTTC
-,TRBJ1-1,TRBV4-3,-,CASSHPGLENTEAFF,TGCGCCAGCAGCCATCCGGGACTCGAGAACACTGAAGCTTTCTTT
-,TRBJ2-3,TRBV12-5,-,CASGPTQFTQYF,TGTGCTAGTGGTCCCACCCAGTTTACGCAGTATTTT
few,TRBJ2-1,TRBV5-1,TRBD2,CASSRGGSGRDYNEQFF,TGCGCCAGCAGCCGGGGAGGGTCAGGTAGGGACTACAATGAGCAGTTCTTC
few,TRBJ2-5,TRBV4-2,-,CASSQDSRETQYF,TGTGCCAGCAGCCAAGATTCGAGGGAGACCCAGTACTTC
few,TRBJ1-1,TRBV6-6,-,CASSYASQGWAFF,TGTGCCAGCAGTTACGCCTCACAGGGATGGGCTTTCTTT
-,TRBJ2-7,TRBV28,-,CASSRYHEQYF,TGTGCCAGCAGTCGCTACCACGAGCAGTACTTC
few,TRBJ2-5,TRBV10-3,-,CATRDHSRETQYF,TGTGCCACCAGAGACCACTCGCGGGAGACCCAGTACTTC
-,TRBJ2-2,TRBV4-3,TRBD2,CASSQDGLAGGAVFF,TGCGCCAGCAGCCAAGATGGACTAGCGGGAGGGGCGGTGTTTTTT
few,TRBJ2-7,TRBV7-9,TRBD1,CASSPTGGTYEQYF,TGTGCCAGCAGCCCGACAGGGGGTACCTACGAGCAGTACTTC
few,TRBJ1-5,TRBV2,TRBD1,CASSPRDRGKQPQHF,TGTGCCAGCAGTCCCCGGGACAGGGGAAAGCAGCCCCAGCATTTT
-,TRBJ2-5,TRBV25-1,-,CASSELRAQETQYF,TGTGCCAGCAGTGAACTCAGGGCTCAAGAGACCCAGTACTTC
few,TRBJ2-1,TRBV5-6,TRBD2,CASSLGTSGEQFF,TGTGCCAGCAGCCTCGGGACTAGCGGTGAGCAGTTCTTC
few,TRBJ2-7,TRBV7-2,TRBD2,CASSRTSVGEQYF,TGTGCCAGCAGCCGTACTAGCGTGGGCGAGCAGTACTTC
-,TRBJ2-1,TRBV30,-,CAWSLRYNEQFF,TGTGCCTGGAGTTTACGGTACAATGAGCAGTTCTTC
few,TRBJ1-2,TRBV7-2,-,CASTSGGLSFYGYTF,TGTGCCAGCACCTCTGGAGGCCTATCCTTCTATGGCTACACCTTC
few,TRBJ2-7,TRBV29-1,-,CSVEGTNSYEQYF,TGCAGCGTTGAAGGGACTAACTCCTACGAGCAGTACTTC
-,TRBJ1-1,TRBV5-1,TRBD1,CASSLALGQGEAFF,TGCGCCAGCAGCTTGGCCCTGGGACAGGGTGAAGCTTTCTTT
-,TRBJ2-7,TRBV7-9,TRBD2,CASSLGLATYEQYF,TGTGCCAGCAGCTTAGGACTAGCGACTTACGAGCAGTACTTC
-,TRBJ1-5,TRBV7-2,-,CASSLSGNQPQHF,TGTGCCAGCAGCTTATCTGGCAATCAGCCCCAGCATTTT
-,TRBJ2-7,TRBV18,-,CASSASTSYEQYF,TGTGCCAGCTCCGCCTCGACATCCTACGAGCAGTACTTC
many,TRBJ2-3,TRBV29-1,TRBD2,CSVDGLAMGDTQYF,TGCAGCGTTGATGGACTAGCGATGGGCGATACGCAGTATTTT
-,TRBJ2-2,TRBV27,TRBD2,CASRGGRNTGELFF,TGTGCCAGCAGGGGCGGGAGAAATACCGGGGAGCTGTTTTTT
-,TRBJ2-1,TRBV28,-,CASSSRAMRVFEQFF,TGTGCCAGCAGTTCCCGGGCGATGAGGGTTTTCGAGCAGTTCTTC
few,TRBJ2-5,TRBV5-6,TRBD2,CASSSAGLAEETQYF,TGTGCCAGCAGCTCCGCCGGACTAGCTGAGGAGACCCAGTACTTC
-,TRBJ2-1,TRBV5-1,TRBD2,CASSLSAGVAGNEQFF,TGCGCCAGCAGCTTGTCGGCGGGAGTCGCGGGCAATGAGCAGTTCTTC
-,TRBJ2-7,TRBV27,TRBD1,CASRGFGTGSHEQYF,TGTGCCAGCAGGGGGTTCGGGACAGGGAGCCACGAGCAGTACTTC
few,TRBJ2-7,TRBV27,TRBD1,CASSLYGDRVTVEQYF,TGTGCCAGCAGTTTATATGGGGACAGGGTAACTGTTGAGCAGTACTTC
-,TRBJ2-2,TRBV28,-,CASSFRVVGELFF,TGTGCCAGCAGTTTCAGGGTTGTCGGGGAGCTGTTTTTT
few,TRBJ2-5,TRBV5-1,-,CASSLGLGTETQYF,TGCGCCAGCAGCCTTGGGCTGGGTACAGAGACCCAGTACTTC
-,TRBJ1-1,TRBV6-1,TRBD1,CASSGYGGQGGTEAFF,TGTGCCAGCAGTGGCTATGGAGGACAGGGAGGTACTGAAGCTTTCTTT
few,TRBJ1-2,TRBV30,TRBD1,CAWSQGGRYGYTF,TGTGCCTGGAGTCAGGGGGGCCGCTATGGCTACACCTTC
once,TRBJ2-2,TRBV30,-,CAWIQQANTGELFF,TGTGCCTGGATCCAACAGGCGAACACCGGGGAGCTGTTTTTT
-,TRBJ2-1,TRBV7-6,TRBD2,CASSLVEIAGGINEQFF,TGTGCCAGCAGCTTAGTAGAAATAGCGGGAGGGATAAATGAGCAGTTCTTC
-,TRBJ1-3,TRBV28,-,CASSGHRDSGNTIYF,TGTGCCAGCAGTGGCCACAGGGACTCTGGAAACACCATATATTTT
-,TRBJ1-1,TRBV18,-,CASSPQSMNTEAFF,TGTGCCAGCTCACCACAAAGCATGAACACTGAAGCTTTCTTT
few,TRBJ2-1,TRBV30,TRBD2,CALQAGGPNEQFF,TGTGCCTTACAAGCGGGAGGGCCTAATGAGCAGTTCTTC